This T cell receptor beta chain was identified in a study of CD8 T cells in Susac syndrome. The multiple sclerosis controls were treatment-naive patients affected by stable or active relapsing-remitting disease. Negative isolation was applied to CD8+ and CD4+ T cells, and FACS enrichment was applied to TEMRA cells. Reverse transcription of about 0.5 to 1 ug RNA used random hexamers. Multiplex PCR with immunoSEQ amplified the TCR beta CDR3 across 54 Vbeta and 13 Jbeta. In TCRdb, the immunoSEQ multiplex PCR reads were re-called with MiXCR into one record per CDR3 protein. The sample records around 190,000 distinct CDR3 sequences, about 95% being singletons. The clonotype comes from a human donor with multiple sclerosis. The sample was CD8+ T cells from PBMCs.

CDR3 in amino acids: CAWKELAGADTQYF. The CDR3 DNA reads as TGTGCCTGGAAGGAACTAGCGGGGGCAGATACGCAGTATTTT. This chain links TRBV30 with TRBJ2-3, with 11 bases lining up with TRBD2. Germline CDR1 is GTSNPN and CDR2 is SVGIG (reference sequence). This CDR3 comprises 14 residues. J lost 4 bases, V lost 4 bases, and 4 bases had no gene match.